This is a list of T cell receptor beta chains from one sample in a study of identical twins. A single record per CDR3 protein comes from TCRdb applying MiXCR to the 5' RACE reads. The table has approximately 680,000 distinct CDR3 sequences, 7% to 7.5% seen once. The sample was also linked to a second study, of yellow fever vaccine responses in identical twins.

The sequenced sample consisted of PBMCs. The source is a woman between 18 and 30 years old in good health. CDR3s include the opening cysteine and the closing phenylalanine or tryptophan. The D gene is left open where the match is weak. Expanded clones are given a class, and other clones once, few, many or no size at all.

>TRBV29-1|-|-|TRBJ1-2
TGCAGCGTCGAGAGGGGCGGCCCTAACTATGGCTACACCTTC
CSVERGGPNYGYTF
>TRBV6-5|-|many|TRBJ2-2
TGTGCCAGCAGTTACTCGATCGGGGACACCGGGGAGCTGTTTTTT
CASSYSIGDTGELFF
>TRBV5-1|-|few|TRBJ2-3
TGCGCCAGCAGCTTTGGAGGGGACGCCACAGATACGCAGTATTTT
CASSFGGDATDTQYF
>TRBV5-6|-|-|TRBJ1-1
TGTGCCAGCAGCTTGATGGAGGGGGGTAAGGCGGAAGCTTTCTTT
CASSLMEGGKAEAFF
>TRBV29-1|-|many|TRBJ2-7
TGCAGCGTTGGCATGATCCCCTACGAGCAGTACTTC
CSVGMIPYEQYF
>TRBV5-1|-|many|TRBJ1-1
TGCGCCAGCAGCTCACACGGTCCCGGGACATTGCCCACTGAAGCTTTCTTT
CASSSHGPGTLPTEAFF
>TRBV20-1|TRBD1|many|TRBJ2-1
TGCAGTGCCCAAGGACAGGTGGCTGAGCAGTTCTTC
CSAQGQVAEQFF
>TRBV20-1|-|many|TRBJ1-2
TGCAGTGCTAGAGATCTCAAGGGTACCAACTATGGCTACACCTTC
CSARDLKGTNYGYTF
>TRBV5-1|-|few|TRBJ2-5
TGCGCCAGCAGCTTGCTACGGACCCAAGAGACCCAGTACTTC
CASSLLRTQETQYF
>TRBV7-8|-|many|TRBJ1-4
TGTGCCAGCAGCTCCTCAGGGTGGAATGAAAAACTGTTTTTT
CASSSSGWNEKLFF
>TRBV6-1|-|-|TRBJ1-1
TGTGCCAGCACCAAGGACTCTTTAGGGGTAGCTTTCTTT
CASTKDSLGVAFF
>TRBV20-1|-|many|TRBJ2-7
TGCAGTGCTCCAACCCTCACCCGTCAGGACAGAAGTCCCTACGAGCAGTACTTC
CSAPTLTRQDRSPYEQYF
>TRBV20-1|-|-|TRBJ1-1
TGCAGTGCTAGCTACGAGTCCCACACTGAAGCTTTCTTT
CSASYESHTEAFF
>TRBV20-1|-|many|TRBJ2-7
TGCAGTGCGACGGACGGGAACTACGAGCAGTACTTC
CSATDGNYEQYF
>TRBV5-1|-|-|TRBJ1-1
TGCGCCAGCAGCTTGGCCTACCTCTACACTGAAGCTTTCTTT
CASSLAYLYTEAFF
>TRBV5-1|-|many|TRBJ2-3
TGCGCCAGCAGCTTCGCTTGGCGGATGGAACGAACAGATACGCAGTATTTT
CASSFAWRMERTDTQYF
>TRBV18|-|-|TRBJ2-2
TGTGCCAGCTCACCTCTCGACAGGACAAACACCGGGGAGCTGTTTTTT
CASSPLDRTNTGELFF
>TRBV6-2/TRBV6-3|TRBD1|few|TRBJ2-7
TGTGCCAGCAGTTCCCGGGACAGGGTCTACGAGCAGTACTTC
CASSSRDRVYEQYF
>TRBV6-2/TRBV6-3|-|few|TRBJ2-2
TGTGCCACAGCCGGGAAACTCACCGGGGAGCTGTTTTTT
CATAGKLTGELFF
>TRBV28|-|-|TRBJ1-4
TGTGCCAGCAGTTTCCCAGGGGCTAATGAAAAACTGTTTTTT
CASSFPGANEKLFF
>TRBV10-3|TRBD1|-|TRBJ1-5
TGTGCCATCAGATCCGGACAGGGTAGCAATCAGCCCCAGCATTTT
CAIRSGQGSNQPQHF